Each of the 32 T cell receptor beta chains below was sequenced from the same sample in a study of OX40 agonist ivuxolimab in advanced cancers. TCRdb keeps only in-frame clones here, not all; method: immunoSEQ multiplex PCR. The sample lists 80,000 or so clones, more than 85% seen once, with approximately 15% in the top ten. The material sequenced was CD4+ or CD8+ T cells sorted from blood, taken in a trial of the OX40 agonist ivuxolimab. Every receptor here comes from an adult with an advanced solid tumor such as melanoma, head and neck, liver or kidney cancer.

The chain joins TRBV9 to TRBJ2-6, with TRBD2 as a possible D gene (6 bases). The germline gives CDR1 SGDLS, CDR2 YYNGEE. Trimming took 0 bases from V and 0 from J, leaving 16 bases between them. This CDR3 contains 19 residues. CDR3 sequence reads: CASSVGRGSLYSGANVLTF. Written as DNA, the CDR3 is TGTGCCAGCAGCGTAGGTCGGGGGTCCCTTTACTCTGGGGCCAACGTCCTGACTTTC.

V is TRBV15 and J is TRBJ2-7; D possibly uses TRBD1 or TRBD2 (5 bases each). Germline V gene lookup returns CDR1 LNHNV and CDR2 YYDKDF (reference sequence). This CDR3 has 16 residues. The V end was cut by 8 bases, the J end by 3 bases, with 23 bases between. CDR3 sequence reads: CATLRGSQGEFYEQYF. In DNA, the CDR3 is TGTGCCACCTTGAGGGGCAGTCAAGGGGAATTCTACGAGCAGTACTTC.

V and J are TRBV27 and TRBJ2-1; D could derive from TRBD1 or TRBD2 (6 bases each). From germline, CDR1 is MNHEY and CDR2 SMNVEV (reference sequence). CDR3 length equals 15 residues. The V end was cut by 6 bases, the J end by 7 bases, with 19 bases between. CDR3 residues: CASSLVYGGRNEQFF. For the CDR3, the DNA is TGTGCCAGCAGCCTAGTATATGGGGGGCGGAATGAGCAGTTCTTC.

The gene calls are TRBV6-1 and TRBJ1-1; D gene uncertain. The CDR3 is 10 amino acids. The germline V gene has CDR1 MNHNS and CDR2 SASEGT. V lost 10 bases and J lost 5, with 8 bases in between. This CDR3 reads CATSRTEAFF. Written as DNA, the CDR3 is TGTGCCACTTCGAGGACTGAAGCTTTCTTT.

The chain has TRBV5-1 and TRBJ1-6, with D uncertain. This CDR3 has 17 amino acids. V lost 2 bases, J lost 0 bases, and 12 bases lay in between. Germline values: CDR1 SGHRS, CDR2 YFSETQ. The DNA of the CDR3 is TGCGCCAGCAGCTTACGGACGGAGAGCTCCTATAATTCACCCCTCCACTTT. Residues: CASSLRTESSYNSPLHF. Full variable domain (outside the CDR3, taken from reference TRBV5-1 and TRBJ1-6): KAGVTQTPRYLIKTRGQQVTLSCSPISGHRSVSWYQQTPGQGLQFLFEYFSETQRNKGNFPGRFSGRQFSNSRSEMNVSTLELGDSALYLCASSLRTESSYNSPLHFGNGTRLTVT.

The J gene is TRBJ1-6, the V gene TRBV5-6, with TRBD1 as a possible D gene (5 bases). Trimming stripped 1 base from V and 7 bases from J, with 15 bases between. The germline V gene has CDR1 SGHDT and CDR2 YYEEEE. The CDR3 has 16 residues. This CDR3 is CASSLQFQGPNSPLHF. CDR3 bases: TGTGCCAGCAGCTTGCAGTTCCAGGGCCCAAATTCACCCCTCCACTTT.

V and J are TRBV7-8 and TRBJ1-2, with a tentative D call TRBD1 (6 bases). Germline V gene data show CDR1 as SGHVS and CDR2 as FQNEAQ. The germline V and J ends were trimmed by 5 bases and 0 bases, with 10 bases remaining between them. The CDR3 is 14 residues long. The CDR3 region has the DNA TGTGCCAGCAGCCCCGACAGGACTAACTATGGCTACACCTTC. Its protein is CASSPDRTNYGYTF.

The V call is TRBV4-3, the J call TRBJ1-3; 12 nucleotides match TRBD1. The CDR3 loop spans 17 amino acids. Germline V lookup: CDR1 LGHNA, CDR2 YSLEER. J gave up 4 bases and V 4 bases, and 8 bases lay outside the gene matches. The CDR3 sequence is CASSPTLGQGAGNTIYF. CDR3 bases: TGCGCCAGCAGCCCGACCTTGGGACAGGGGGCGGGAAACACCATATATTTT.

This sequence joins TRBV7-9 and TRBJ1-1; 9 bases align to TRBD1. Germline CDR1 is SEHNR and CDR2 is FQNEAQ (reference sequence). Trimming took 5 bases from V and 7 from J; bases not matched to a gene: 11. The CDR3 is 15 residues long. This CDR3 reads CASSPATGGPIEAFF. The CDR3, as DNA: TGTGCCAGCAGCCCCGCGACAGGGGGTCCCATTGAAGCTTTCTTT. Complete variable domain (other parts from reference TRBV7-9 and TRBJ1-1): DTGVSQNPRHKITKRGQNVTFRCDPISEHNRLYWYRQTLGQGPEFLTYFQNEAQLEKSRLLSDRFSAERPKGSFSTLEIQRTEQGDSAMYLCASSPATGGPIEAFFGQGTRLTVV.

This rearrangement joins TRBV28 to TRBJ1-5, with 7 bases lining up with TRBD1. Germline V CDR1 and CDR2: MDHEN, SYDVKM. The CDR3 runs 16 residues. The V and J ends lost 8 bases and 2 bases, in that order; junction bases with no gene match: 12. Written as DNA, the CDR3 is TGTGCCAGCGGTAGAGGGCAGGGGGAAGGCAATCAGCCCCAGCATTTT. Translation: CASGRGQGEGNQPQHF.

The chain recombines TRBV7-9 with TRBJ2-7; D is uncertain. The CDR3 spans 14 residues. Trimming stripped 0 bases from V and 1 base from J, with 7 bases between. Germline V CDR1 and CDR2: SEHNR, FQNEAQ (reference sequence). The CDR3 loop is CASSLASTSYEQYF. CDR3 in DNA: TGTGCCAGCAGCTTAGCGAGCACTTCCTACGAGCAGTACTTC.

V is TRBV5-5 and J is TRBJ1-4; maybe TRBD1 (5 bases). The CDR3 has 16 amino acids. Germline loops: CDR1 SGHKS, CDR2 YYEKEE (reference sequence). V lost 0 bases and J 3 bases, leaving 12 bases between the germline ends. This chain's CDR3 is CASSLAGRDSNEKLFF. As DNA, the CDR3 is TGTGCCAGCAGCTTGGCGGGGCGGGACTCTAATGAAAAACTGTTTTTT.

The CDR3 DNA reads as TGTGCCAGCAGTTACGGGACCCCTACCTCCTACGAGCAGTACTTC. Translating it yields CASSYGTPTSYEQYF. The chain uses TRBV6-5 and TRBJ2-7; perhaps D is TRBD1 or TRBD2 (5 bases each). The V end lost 2 bases, the J end lost 0 bases, and 11 bases lay between the germline ends. This CDR3 spans 15 amino acids. CDR1 and CDR2 (germline): MNHEY, SVGAGI.

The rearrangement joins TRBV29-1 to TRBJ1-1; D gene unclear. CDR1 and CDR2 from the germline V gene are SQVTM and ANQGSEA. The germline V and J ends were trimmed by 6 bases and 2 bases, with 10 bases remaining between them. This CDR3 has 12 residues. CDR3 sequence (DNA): TGCAGCGTATACGGGAGTAACACTGAAGCTTTCTTT. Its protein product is CSVYGSNTEAFF.

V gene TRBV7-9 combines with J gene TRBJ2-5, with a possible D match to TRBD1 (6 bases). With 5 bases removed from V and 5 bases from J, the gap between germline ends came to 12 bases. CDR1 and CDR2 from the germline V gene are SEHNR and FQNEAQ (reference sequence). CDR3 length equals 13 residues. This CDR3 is CASSNRARETQYF. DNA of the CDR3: TGTGCCAGCAGCAACAGGGCAAGGGAGACCCAGTACTTC.

The CDR3 DNA sequence: TGCGCCAGCAGCCACCGGGGGCCCTACGAGCAGTACTTC. The encoded protein is CASSHRGPYEQYF. This chain uses TRBV4-1 with TRBJ2-7, with D perhaps assigned TRBD1 or TRBD2 (6 bases each). CDR1 is MGHRA and CDR2 is YSYEKL in the germline V gene. This CDR3 comprises 13 residues. The V end lost 3 bases, the J end lost 2 bases, and 8 bases lay between the germline ends.

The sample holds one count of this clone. The CDR3 sequence: CASRSPDRAEGAFF. Here the CDR3 DNA reads TGTGCCAGTCGAAGCCCCGACAGGGCGGAGGGAGCTTTCTTT. This sequence joins TRBV28 and TRBJ1-1, with TRBD1 matching 7 bases. V was clipped by 9 bases and J by 10 bases; unmatched bases: 17. Germline V CDR1 and CDR2: MDHEN, SYDVKM. This CDR3 contains 14 residues.

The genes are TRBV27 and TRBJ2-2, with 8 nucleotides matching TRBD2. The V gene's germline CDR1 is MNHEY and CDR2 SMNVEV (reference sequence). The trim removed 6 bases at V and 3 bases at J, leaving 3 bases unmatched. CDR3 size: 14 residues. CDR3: CASRRGAYTGELFF. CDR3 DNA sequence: TGTGCCAGCAGGCGGGGGGCCTACACCGGGGAGCTGTTTTTT.

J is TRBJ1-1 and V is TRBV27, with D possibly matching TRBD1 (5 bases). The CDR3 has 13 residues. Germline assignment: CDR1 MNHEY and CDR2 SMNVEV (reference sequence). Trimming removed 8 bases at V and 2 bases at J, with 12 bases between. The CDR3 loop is CASSRGVNTEAFF. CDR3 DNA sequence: TGTGCCAGCTCCAGAGGGGTAAACACTGAAGCTTTCTTT.

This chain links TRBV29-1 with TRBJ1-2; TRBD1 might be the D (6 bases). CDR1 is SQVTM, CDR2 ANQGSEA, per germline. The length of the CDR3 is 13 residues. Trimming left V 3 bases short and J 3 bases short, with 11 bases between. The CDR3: CSVDLQGHYGYTF. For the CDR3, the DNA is TGCAGCGTTGATCTACAGGGACACTATGGCTACACCTTC.

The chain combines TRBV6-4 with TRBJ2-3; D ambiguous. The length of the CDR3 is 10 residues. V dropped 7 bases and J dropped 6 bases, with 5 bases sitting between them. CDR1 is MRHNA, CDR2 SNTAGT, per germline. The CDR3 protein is CASKRDTQYF. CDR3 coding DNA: TGTGCCAGCAAAAGGGATACGCAGTATTTT.

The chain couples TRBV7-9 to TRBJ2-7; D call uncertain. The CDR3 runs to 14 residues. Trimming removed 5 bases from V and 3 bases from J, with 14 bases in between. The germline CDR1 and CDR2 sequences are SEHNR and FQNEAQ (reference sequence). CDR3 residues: CASSVSLTFYEQYF. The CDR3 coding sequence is TGTGCCAGCAGCGTCTCTTTAACCTTCTACGAGCAGTACTTC.

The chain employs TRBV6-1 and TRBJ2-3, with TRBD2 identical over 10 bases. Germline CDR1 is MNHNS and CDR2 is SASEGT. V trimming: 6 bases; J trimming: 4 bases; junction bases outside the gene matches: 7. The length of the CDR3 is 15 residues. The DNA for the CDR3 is TGTGCCAGCAGGCCGGGACTAGCGATCGCAGATACGCAGTATTTT. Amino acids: CASRPGLAIADTQYF.

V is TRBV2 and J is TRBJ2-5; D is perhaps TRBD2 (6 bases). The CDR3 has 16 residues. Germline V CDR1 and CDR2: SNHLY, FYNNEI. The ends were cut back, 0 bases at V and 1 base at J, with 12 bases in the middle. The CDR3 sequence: CASSEAVIAAQETQYF. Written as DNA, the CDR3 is TGTGCCAGCAGTGAAGCGGTGATAGCGGCCCAAGAGACCCAGTACTTC.

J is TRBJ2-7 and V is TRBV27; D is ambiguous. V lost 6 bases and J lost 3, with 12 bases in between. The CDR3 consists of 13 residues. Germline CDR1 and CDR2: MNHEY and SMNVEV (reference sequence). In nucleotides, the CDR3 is TGTGCCAGCAGCTTGGGCGAGATCTACGAGCAGTACTTC. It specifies CASSLGEIYEQYF.

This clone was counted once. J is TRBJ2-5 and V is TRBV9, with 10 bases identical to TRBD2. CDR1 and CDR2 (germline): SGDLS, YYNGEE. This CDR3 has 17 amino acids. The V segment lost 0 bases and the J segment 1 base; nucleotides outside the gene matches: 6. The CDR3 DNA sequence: TGTGCCAGCAGCGTAGAAGGTAGCGGGGGGATCCAAGAGACCCAGTACTTC. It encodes CASSVEGSGGIQETQYF. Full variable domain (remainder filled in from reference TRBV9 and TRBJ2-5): DSGVTQTPKHLITATGQRVTLRCSPRSGDLSVYWYQQSLDQGLQFLIQYYNGEERAKGNILERFSAQQFPDLHSELNLSSLELGDSALYFCASSVEGSGGIQETQYFGPGTRLLVL.

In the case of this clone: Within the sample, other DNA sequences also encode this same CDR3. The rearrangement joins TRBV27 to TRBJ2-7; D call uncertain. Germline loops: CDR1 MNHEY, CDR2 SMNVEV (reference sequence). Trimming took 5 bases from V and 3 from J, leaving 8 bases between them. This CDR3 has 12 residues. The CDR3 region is CASSSSSYEQYF. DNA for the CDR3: TGTGCCAGCAGTAGCAGCAGCTACGAGCAGTACTTC.

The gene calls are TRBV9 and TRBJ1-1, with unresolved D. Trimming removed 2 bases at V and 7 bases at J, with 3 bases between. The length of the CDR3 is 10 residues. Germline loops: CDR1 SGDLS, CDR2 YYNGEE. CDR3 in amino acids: CASSVREAFF. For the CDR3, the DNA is TGTGCCAGCAGCGTCCGTGAAGCTTTCTTT.

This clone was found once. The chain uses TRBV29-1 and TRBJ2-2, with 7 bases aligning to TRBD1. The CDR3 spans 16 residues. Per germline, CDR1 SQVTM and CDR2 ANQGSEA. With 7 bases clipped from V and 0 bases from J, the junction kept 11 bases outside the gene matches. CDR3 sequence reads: CSAGTARYTNTGELFF. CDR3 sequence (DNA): TGCAGCGCTGGGACAGCCCGCTACACGAACACCGGGGAGCTGTTTTTT.

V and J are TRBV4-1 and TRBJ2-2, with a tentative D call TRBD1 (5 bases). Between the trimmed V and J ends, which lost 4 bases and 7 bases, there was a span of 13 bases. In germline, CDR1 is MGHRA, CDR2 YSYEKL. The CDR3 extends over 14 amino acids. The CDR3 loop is CASSPGWNGGELFF. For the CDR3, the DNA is TGCGCCAGCAGCCCAGGGTGGAATGGCGGGGAGCTGTTTTTT.

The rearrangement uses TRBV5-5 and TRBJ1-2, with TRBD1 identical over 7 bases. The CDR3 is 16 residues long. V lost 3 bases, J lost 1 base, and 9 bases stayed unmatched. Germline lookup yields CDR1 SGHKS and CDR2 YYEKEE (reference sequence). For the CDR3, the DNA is TGTGCCAGCAGCTCCCTACCCGGACAGGTTAACTATGGCTACACCTTC. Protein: CASSSLPGQVNYGYTF.

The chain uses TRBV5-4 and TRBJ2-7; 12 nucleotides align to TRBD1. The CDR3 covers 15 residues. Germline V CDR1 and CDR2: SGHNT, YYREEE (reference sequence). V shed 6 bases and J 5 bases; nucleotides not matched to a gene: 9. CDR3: CASNHPGQGAHEQYF. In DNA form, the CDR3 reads TGTGCCAGCAACCATCCGGGACAGGGGGCCCACGAGCAGTACTTC.